This T cell receptor (beta chain) was identified during a study of blood T cells in healthy people across ages. Primers used in a second PCR of about 7 to 12 cycles were a sample-barcoded 5' primer and a J-beta primer mix. TCRdb fed the 5' RACE reads into MiXCR, producing one record per CDR3 protein. The sample lists roughly 680,000 distinct CDR3 sequences; around 50% were seen once. V lost 5 bases, J lost 2 bases, and 13 bases lay in between. The CDR3 extends over 13 amino acids. Germline V gene lookup returns CDR1 DFQATT and CDR2 SNEGSKA (reference sequence). This clonotype originated in a woman older than 75 in good health. The sequencing input was blood. The chain has TRBV20-1 and TRBJ2-7; D could derive from TRBD1 or TRBD2 (5 bases each). CDR3 region: CSAGGAAAYEQYF. The CDR3, as DNA: TGCAGTGCTGGGGGAGCCGCCGCCTACGAGCAGTACTTC.